This TCR beta chain is drawn from a study of blood T cell repertoires in COVID-19. The overall study: Both acute and convalescent COVID-19 samples were obtained from the United States, Italy and Spain. Nucleic acid was either cDNA or gDNA, and it came from T cells, B-cell-depleted T cells, or PBMCs.

Per the original methods: Cell counts per sample came from amplifying reference gene primers. Sequenced by immunoSEQ multiplex PCR; TCRdb stores in-frame clones only, minus some. V, J and clone size are taken as reported in that table, and D and trimming were inferred from the DNA itself. There are more than 85,000 clones in the sample; approximately 68% occur only once, and less than 10% lies in the top ten. The receptor was derived from a woman aged 60-75 years with acute or convalescent COVID-19. The sample consisted of peripheral blood.

CDR3 sequence reads: CASSLELGGVTEAFF. The CDR3 DNA follows: TGTGCCAGCAGCTTAGAGTTGGGGGGTGTCACTGAAGCTTTCTTT. The rearrangement joins TRBV7-2 to TRBJ1-1, with a tentative D call TRBD1 (5 bases). This CDR3 has 15 residues. V shed 1 base and J shed 4 bases, with 13 bases lying between them. CDR1 and CDR2 (germline): SGHTA, FQGNSA.